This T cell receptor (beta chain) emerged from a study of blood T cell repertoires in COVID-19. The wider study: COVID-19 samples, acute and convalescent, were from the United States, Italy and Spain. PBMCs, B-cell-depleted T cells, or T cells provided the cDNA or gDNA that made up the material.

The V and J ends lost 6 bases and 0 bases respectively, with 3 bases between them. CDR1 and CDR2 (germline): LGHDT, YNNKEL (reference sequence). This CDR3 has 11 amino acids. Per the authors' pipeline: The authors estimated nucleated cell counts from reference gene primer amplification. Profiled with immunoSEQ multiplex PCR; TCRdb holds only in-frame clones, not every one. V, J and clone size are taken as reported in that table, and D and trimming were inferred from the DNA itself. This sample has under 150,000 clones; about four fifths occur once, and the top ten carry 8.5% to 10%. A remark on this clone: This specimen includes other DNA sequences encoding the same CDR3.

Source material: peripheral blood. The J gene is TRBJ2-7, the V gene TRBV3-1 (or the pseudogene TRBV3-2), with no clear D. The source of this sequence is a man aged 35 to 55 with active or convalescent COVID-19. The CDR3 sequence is CASSLSYEQYF. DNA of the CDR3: TGTGCCAGCAGTCTCTCCTACGAGCAGTACTTC.